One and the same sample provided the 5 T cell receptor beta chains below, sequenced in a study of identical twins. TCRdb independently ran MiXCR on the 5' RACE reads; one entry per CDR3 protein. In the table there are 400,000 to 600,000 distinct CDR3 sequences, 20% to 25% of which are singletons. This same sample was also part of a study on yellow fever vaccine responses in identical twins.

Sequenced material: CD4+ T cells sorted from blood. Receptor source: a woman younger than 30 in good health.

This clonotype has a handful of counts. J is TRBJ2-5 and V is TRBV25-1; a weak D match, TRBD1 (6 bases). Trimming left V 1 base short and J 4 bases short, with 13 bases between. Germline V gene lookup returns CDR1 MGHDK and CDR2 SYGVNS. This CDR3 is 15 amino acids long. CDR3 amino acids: CASSELIPGAETQYF. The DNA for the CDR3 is TGTGCCAGCAGTGAATTAATCCCAGGGGCAGAGACCCAGTACTTC.

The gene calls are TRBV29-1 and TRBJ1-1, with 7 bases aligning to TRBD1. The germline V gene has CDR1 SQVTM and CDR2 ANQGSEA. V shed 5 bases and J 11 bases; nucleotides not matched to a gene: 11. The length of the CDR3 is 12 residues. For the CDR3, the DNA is TGCAGCGTTCAACAGGGGTCTCATCGGGCTTTCTTT. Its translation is CSVQQGSHRAFF.

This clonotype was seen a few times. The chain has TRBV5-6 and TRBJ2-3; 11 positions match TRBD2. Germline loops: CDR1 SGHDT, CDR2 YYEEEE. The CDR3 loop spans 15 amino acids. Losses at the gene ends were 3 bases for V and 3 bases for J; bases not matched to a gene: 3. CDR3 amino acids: CASSYPSGRTDTQYF. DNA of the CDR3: TGTGCCAGCAGCTACCCTAGCGGGAGGACAGATACGCAGTATTTT.

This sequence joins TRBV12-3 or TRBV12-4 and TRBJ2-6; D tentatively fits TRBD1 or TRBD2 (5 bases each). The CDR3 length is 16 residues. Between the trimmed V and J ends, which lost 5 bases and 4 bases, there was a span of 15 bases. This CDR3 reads CASSPTWGRGANVLTF. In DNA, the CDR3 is TGTGCCAGCAGTCCAACCTGGGGACGGGGGGCCAACGTCCTGACTTTC.

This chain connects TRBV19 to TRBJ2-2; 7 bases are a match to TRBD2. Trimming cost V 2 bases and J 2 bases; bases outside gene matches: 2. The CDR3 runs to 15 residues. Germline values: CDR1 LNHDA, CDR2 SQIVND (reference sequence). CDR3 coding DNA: TGTGCCAGTAGTATAAAGGGACTAAACACCGGGGAGCTGTTTTTT. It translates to CASSIKGLNTGELFF.